This entry lists 15 T cell receptor beta chains sequenced from one sample in a study of blood T cell repertoires in COVID-19. TCRdb's table, derived via immunoSEQ multiplex PCR, lists solely in-frame clones and lacks some. Among fewer than 80,000 clones, about 82% were seen once, and the ten largest hold about a tenth. Sequences were obtained from peripheral blood. The receptors were sampled from a human donor in a cohort sampled during active COVID-19.

The J gene is TRBJ2-7, the V gene TRBV11-3, with D tentatively TRBD2 (6 bases). CDR1 and CDR2 from the germline V gene are SGHNT and YENEEA. V lost 5 bases and J 0 bases, leaving 11 bases between the germline ends. The CDR3 loop spans 14 amino acids. DNA for the CDR3: TGTGCCAGCAGCCCAGTGCGGGGCTCCTACGAGCAGTACTTC. This gives the protein CASSPVRGSYEQYF. The full variable domain, rest sourced from reference TRBV11-3 and TRBJ2-7, is EAGVVQSPRYKIIEKKQPVAFWCNPISGHNTLYWYLQNLGQGPELLIRYENEEAVDDSQLPKDRFSAERLKGVDSTLKIQPAELGDSAVYLCASSPVRGSYEQYFGPGTRLTVT.

This clone has just a few counts. In DNA, the CDR3 is TGTGCCAGCAGCTTAGGGGCTAGCGGGAGTAATTACGAGCAGTACTTC. Translating it yields CASSLGASGSNYEQYF. The V and J genes are TRBV7-9 and TRBJ2-7; 10 bases fit TRBD2. Germline V gene data show CDR1 as SEHNR and CDR2 as FQNEAQ (reference sequence). This CDR3 comprises 16 residues. V lost 1 base, J lost 4 bases, and 7 bases stayed unmatched.

This rearrangement joins TRBV30 to TRBJ1-3; TRBD1 matches at 7 bases. The germline V gene has CDR1 GTSNPN and CDR2 SVGIG (reference sequence). V dropped 2 bases and J dropped 4; count of bases not matched to a gene: 5. There are 14 residues in the CDR3. The CDR3 DNA is TGTGCCTGGAGTAGTGCAGGGGGAGGAAACACCATATATTTT. It yields the protein CAWSSAGGGNTIYF.

This sequence joins TRBV28 and TRBJ1-2, with a weak D call TRBD1 (5 bases). CDR1 and CDR2 (germline): MDHEN, SYDVKM. The V and J ends lost 8 bases and 4 bases respectively, with 26 bases between them. CDR3 length equals 17 residues. Written as DNA, the CDR3 is TGTGCCAGCTTATCTATTGAAGGGGCGATCCGGAGCTATGGCTACACCTTC. This encodes CASLSIEGAIRSYGYTF.

V usage is TRBV25-1 and J usage is TRBJ2-7; maybe TRBD1 (6 bases). Deletions cut 2 bases from V and 3 bases from J, with 11 bases between. The length of the CDR3 is 14 residues. From germline, CDR1 is MGHDK and CDR2 SYGVNS. CDR3 nucleotides: TGTGCCAGCAGTGAAGGGGGCGTAGGCTACGAGCAGTACTTC. The encoded protein is CASSEGGVGYEQYF.

This clone has just a few counts. This sequence joins TRBV7-9 and TRBJ1-6; D unresolved. This CDR3 region has 12 residues. Trimming left V 2 bases short and J 8 bases short, with 4 bases between. Germline values: CDR1 SEHNR, CDR2 FQNEAQ (reference sequence). CDR3 sequence (DNA): TGTGCCAGCAGCTTAACGGATTCACCCCTCCACTTT. This encodes CASSLTDSPLHF.

This rearrangement joins TRBV10-3 to TRBJ2-5; 7 bases match TRBD1. This CDR3 is 14 amino acids long. CDR1 is ENHRY and CDR2 is SYGVKD in the germline V gene. V trimming: 4 bases; J trimming: 1 base; junction bases outside the gene matches: 3. The CDR3: CAISAAGGQETQYF. CDR3 in DNA: TGTGCCATCAGTGCGGCAGGGGGCCAAGAGACCCAGTACTTC.

The chain links TRBV5-1 to TRBJ1-6, with 7 bases identical to TRBD1. Germline-derived CDR1 and CDR2 are SGHRS and YFSETQ. V lost 4 bases, J lost 10 bases, and 8 bases stayed unmatched. The CDR3 totals 14 residues. The CDR3 DNA sequence: TGCGCCAGCAGCCCAGACAGGGCCAAGTCACCCCTCCACTTT. Amino acid sequence: CASSPDRAKSPLHF.

This clone was detected a few times. The V gene is TRBV5-5, the J gene TRBJ1-6; tentative D call: TRBD1 (6 bases). Germline values: CDR1 SGHKS, CDR2 YYEKEE (reference sequence). This CDR3 comprises 13 residues. Trimming shortened V by 4 bases and J by 10 bases, and 12 bases separated the two germline ends. CDR3 region: CASSPGDISPLHF. As DNA, the CDR3 is TGTGCCAGCAGCCCAGGGGATATCTCACCCCTCCACTTT.

The chain links TRBV19 to TRBJ1-6; a possible D gene is TRBD1 (6 bases). The V gene's germline CDR1 is LNHDA and CDR2 SQIVND (reference sequence). The length of the CDR3 is 14 residues. V was cut by 4 bases and J by 9 bases, with 13 bases left in between. CDR3 bases: TGTGCCAGTAGTAGGGGGACACCCCGTTCACCCCTCCACTTT. Its protein is CASSRGTPRSPLHF.

This sequence joins TRBV4-3 and TRBJ1-2; no reliable D call. This CDR3 region has 12 residues. Germline CDR1 LGHNA, CDR2 YSLEER. Deletions cut 5 bases from V and 8 bases from J, with 12 bases between. The DNA for the CDR3 is TGCGCCAGCAGCGCCGGCCGGGGAGGCTACACCTTC. Its translation: CASSAGRGGYTF.

This clone was picked up a small number of times. The rearrangement joins TRBV3-1 (or the pseudogene TRBV3-2) to TRBJ1-1, with D uncertain. The CDR3 contains 13 residues. Per germline, CDR1 LGHDT and CDR2 YNNKEL (reference sequence). V lost 7 bases and J 4 bases, leaving 13 bases between the germline ends. The CDR3 is CASTSGGRTEAFF. In DNA form, the CDR3 reads TGTGCCAGCACCTCGGGAGGGCGCACTGAAGCTTTCTTT.

This clone was recorded only once. The CDR3 bases are TGTGCCAGCAGCTTAGCTCAGGGTGGTGACACTGAAGCTTTCTTT. Its translation is CASSLAQGGDTEAFF. This chain uses TRBV7-2 with TRBJ1-1, with a weak D call TRBD1 (5 bases). Trimming took off 0 bases at V and 3 bases at J, with 11 bases between the two ends. The CDR3 has 15 residues. Germline V gene lookup returns CDR1 SGHTA and CDR2 FQGNSA.

The chain joins TRBV5-1 to TRBJ2-2, with 14 positions matching TRBD2. Losses at the gene ends were 4 bases for V and 4 bases for J; bases not matched to a gene: 6. This CDR3 comprises 17 residues. CDR1 is SGHRS and CDR2 is YFSETQ in the germline V gene. CDR3 sequence: CASSLGLAGGFTGELFF. The CDR3 bases are TGCGCCAGCAGCCTAGGACTAGCGGGAGGTTTCACCGGGGAGCTGTTTTTT.

This CDR3 reads CAWSHARNTEAFF. CDR3 DNA sequence: TGTGCCTGGAGTCACGCCAGGAACACTGAAGCTTTCTTT. V is TRBV30 and J is TRBJ1-1; D not resolved. This CDR3 contains 13 residues. V gave up 2 bases and J gave up 1 base, with 8 bases separating them. CDR1 is GTSNPN, CDR2 SVGIG, per germline (reference sequence). Together with reference TRBV30 and TRBJ1-1, the CDR3 gives the full variable domain: SQTIHQWPATLVQPVGSPLSLECTVEGTSNPNLYWYRQAAGRGLQLLFYSVGIGQISSEVPQNLSASRPQDRQFILSSKKLLLSDSGFYLCAWSHARNTEAFFGQGTRLTVV.